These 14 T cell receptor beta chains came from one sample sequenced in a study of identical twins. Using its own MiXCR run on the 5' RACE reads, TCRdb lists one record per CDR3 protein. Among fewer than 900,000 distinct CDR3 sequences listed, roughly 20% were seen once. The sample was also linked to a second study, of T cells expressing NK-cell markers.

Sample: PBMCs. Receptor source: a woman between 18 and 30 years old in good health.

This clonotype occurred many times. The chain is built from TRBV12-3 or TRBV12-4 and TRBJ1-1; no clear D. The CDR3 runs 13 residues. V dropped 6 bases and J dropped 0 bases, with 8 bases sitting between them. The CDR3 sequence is CASRTVMNTEAFF. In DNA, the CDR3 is TGTGCCAGCAGGACGGTGATGAACACTGAAGCTTTCTTT.

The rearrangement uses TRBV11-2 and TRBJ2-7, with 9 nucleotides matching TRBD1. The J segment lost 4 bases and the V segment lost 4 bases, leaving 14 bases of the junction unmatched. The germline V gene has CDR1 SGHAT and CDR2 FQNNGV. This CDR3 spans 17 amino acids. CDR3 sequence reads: CASSSSPGQGGRYEQYF. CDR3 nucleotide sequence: TGTGCCAGCAGCTCCAGTCCGGGACAGGGAGGAAGGTACGAGCAGTACTTC.

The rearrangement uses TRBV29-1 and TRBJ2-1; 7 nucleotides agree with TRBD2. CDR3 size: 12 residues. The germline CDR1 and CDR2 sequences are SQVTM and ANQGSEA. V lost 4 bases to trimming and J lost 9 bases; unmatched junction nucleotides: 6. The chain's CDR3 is CSVGREISEQFF. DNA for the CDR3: TGCAGCGTTGGGCGGGAGATCAGTGAGCAGTTCTTC.

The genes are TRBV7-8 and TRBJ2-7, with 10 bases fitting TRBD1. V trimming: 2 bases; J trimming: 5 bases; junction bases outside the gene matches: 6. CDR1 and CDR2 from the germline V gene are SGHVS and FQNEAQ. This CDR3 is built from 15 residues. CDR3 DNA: TGTGCCAGCAGCTTAAGGCGACAGGGGGCCCACGAGCAGTACTTC. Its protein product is CASSLRRQGAHEQYF.

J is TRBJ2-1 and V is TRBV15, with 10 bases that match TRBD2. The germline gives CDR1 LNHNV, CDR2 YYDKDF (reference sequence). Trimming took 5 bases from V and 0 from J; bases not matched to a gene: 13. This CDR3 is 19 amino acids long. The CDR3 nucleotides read TGTGCCACCAGCCTGACCCATCCTCTAGCGGGAGCCTCCTACAATGAGCAGTTCTTC. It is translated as CATSLTHPLAGASYNEQFF.

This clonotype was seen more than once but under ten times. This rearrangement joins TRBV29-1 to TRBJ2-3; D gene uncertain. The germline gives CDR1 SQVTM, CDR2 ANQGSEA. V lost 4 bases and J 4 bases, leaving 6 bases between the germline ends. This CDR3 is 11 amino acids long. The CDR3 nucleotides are TGCAGCGTTGTTCGATCAGATACGCAGTATTTT. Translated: CSVVRSDTQYF.

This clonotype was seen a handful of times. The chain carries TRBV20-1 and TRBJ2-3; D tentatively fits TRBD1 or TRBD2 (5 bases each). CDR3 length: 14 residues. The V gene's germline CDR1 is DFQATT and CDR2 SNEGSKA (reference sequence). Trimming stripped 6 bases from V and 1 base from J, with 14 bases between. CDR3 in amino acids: CSAQGRVGTDTQYF. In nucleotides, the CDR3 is TGCAGTGCCCAGGGACGGGTGGGCACAGATACGCAGTATTTT.

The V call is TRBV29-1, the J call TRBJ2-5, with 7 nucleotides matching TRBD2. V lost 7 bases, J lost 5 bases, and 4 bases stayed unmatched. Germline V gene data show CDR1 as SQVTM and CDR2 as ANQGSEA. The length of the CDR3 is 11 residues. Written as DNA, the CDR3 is TGCAGCGGGGGAGGGCAGGAGACCCAGTACTTC. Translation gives CSGGGQETQYF.

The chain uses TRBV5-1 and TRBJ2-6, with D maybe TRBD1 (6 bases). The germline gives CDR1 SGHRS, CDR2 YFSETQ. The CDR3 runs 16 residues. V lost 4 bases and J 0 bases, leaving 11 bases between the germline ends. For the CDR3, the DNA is TGCGCCAGCAGCCGATGGACAGCCTCTGGGGCCAACGTCCTGACTTTC. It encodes CASSRWTASGANVLTF.

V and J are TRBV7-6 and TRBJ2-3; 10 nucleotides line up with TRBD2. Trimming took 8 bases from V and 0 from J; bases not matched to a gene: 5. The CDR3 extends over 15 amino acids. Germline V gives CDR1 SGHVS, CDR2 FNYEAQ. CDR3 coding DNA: TGTGCCAGCGGCCGACTAGCGGGCAGCACAGATACGCAGTATTTT. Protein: CASGRLAGSTDTQYF.

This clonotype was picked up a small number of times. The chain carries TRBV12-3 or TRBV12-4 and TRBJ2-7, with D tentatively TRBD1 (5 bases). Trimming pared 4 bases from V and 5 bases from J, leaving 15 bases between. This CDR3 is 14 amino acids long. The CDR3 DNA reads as TGTGCCAGCAGTTGGGGCGGCAGCAGCCACGAGCAGTACTTC. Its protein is CASSWGGSSHEQYF.

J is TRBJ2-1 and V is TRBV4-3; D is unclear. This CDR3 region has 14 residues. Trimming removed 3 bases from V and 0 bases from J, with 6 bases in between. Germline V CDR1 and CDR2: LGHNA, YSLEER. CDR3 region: CASSQHHSYNEQFF. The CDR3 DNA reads TGCGCCAGCAGCCAGCATCACTCCTACAATGAGCAGTTCTTC.

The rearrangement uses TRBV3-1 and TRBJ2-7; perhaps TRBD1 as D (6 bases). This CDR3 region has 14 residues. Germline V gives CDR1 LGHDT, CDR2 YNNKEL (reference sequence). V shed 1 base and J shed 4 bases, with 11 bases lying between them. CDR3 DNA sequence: TGTGCCAGCAGCCAAGGGCAGGGGTGGTACGAGCAGTACTTC. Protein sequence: CASSQGQGWYEQYF.

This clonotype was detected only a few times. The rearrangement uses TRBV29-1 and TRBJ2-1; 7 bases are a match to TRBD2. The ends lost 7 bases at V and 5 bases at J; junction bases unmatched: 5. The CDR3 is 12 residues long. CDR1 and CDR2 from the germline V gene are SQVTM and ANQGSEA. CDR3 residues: CSGGGTDNEQFF. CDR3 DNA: TGCAGCGGGGGGGGGACTGACAATGAGCAGTTCTTC.